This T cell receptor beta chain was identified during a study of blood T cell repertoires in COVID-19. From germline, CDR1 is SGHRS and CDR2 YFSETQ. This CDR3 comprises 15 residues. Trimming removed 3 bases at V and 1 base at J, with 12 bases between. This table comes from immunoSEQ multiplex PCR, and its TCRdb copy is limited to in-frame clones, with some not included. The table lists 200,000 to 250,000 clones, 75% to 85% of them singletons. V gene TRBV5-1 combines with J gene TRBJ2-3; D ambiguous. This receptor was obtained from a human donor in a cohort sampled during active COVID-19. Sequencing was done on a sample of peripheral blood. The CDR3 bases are TGCGCCAGCAGCTGGCCCCAGCGCGGCACAGATACGCAGTATTTT. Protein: CASSWPQRGTDTQYF. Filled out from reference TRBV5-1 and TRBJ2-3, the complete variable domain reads KAGVTQTPRYLIKTRGQQVTLSCSPISGHRSVSWYQQTPGQGLQFLFEYFSETQRNKGNFPGRFSGRQFSNSRSEMNVSTLELGDSALYLCASSWPQRGTDTQYFGPGTRLTVL.